These T cell receptor beta chains were read from a single sample in a study of persistence of HIV-infected CD4 T cells. Sequencing was performed with immunoSEQ multiplex PCR; in TCRdb, only in-frame clones are kept and a portion is missing. The repertoire holds under 20,000 clones, 65% seen once, with approximately 2% in the top ten. No antigen has been assigned to these receptors. Material: CD4+ T cells sorted from PBMCs after roughly 18-hour stimulation, obtained from a patient who received antiretroviral therapy. The receptor source for this set is an adult woman with HIV who was CMV-seropositive. Each CDR3 is given with its conserved first and last residue. Where a row states a size, it is once, few, many or the class of an expanded clone; other rows omit it.

J gene | V gene | clone size | CDR3 protein
TRBJ2-5 | TRBV9 | once | CASSVVGQGGETQYF
TRBJ1-2 | TRBV27 | NA | CASSLLSGLQGPGYTF
TRBJ1-5 | TRBV19 | NA | CASSIDSNSNQPQHF
TRBJ1-5 | TRBV19 | NA | CASSTNRVPSNQPQHF
TRBJ1-3 | TRBV5-1 | NA | CASTQGASSGNTIYF
TRBJ1-4 | TRBV9 | few | CASNPGQINEKLFF
TRBJ2-3 | TRBV3-1/TRBV3-2 | NA | CASSKTSPSTDTQYF
TRBJ2-5 | TRBV28 | NA | CASSSPGRGQETQYF
TRBJ1-1 | TRBV2 | few | CASTLTGYEAFF
TRBJ2-1 | TRBV5-1 | NA | CASSTTVSSYNEQFF
TRBJ1-3 | TRBV4-1 | NA | CASSRTAGGGYGNTIYF